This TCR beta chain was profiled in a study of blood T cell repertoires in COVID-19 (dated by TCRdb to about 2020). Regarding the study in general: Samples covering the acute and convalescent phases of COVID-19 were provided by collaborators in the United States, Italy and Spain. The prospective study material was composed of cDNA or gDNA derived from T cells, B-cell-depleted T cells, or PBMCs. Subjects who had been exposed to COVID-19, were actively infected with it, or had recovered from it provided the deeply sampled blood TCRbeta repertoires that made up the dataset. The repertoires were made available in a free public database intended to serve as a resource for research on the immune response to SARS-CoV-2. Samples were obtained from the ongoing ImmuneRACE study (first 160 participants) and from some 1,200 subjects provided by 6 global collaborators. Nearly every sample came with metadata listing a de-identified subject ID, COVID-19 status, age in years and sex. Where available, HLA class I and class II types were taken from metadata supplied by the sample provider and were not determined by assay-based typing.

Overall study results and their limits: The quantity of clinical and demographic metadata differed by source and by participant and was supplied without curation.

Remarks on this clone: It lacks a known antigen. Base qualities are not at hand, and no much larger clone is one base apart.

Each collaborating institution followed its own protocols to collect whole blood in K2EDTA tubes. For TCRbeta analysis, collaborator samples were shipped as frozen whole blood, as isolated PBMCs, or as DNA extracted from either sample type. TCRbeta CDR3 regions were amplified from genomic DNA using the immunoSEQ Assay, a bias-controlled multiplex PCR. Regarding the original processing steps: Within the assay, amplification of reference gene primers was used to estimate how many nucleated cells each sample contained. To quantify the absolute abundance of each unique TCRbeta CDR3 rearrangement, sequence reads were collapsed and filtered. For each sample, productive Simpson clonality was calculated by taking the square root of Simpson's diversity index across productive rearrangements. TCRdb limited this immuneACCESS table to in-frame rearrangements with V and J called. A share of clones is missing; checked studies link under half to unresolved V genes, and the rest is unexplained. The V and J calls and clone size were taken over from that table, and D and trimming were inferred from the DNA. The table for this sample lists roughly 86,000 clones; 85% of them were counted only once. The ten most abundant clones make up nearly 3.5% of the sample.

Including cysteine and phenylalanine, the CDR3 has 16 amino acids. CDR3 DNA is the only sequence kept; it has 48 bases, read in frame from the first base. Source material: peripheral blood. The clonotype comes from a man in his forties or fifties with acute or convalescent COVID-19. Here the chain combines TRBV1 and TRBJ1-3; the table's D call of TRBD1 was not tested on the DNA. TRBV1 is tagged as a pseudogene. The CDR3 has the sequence CTSSQISPTRNYTIYF. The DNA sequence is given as TGCACCAGCAGCCAGATCTCCCCGACACGTAACTACACCATATATTTT.